These 2 T cell receptor beta chains came from one sample sequenced in a study of cytomegalovirus exposure and HLA in healthy donors. The study ran its PCR with 60 Vbeta and 13 Jbeta primers. Measured with immunoSEQ multiplex PCR; TCRdb has only the in-frame clones, and not every one. The sample spans about 25,000 clones; the ten largest clones claim roughly 15%. What was sequenced was PBMCs. All receptors come from a male donor in good health and CMV-seropositive.

This chain joins TRBV5-1 and TRBJ1-2; a weak D match, TRBD1 (5 bases). The length of the CDR3 is 17 residues. Per germline, CDR1 SGHRS and CDR2 YFSETQ. Trimming took 0 bases from V and 3 from J, leaving 18 bases between them. The CDR3 DNA sequence: TGCGCCAGCAGCTTGGGGCAGGGTTTCGTACCACACTATGGCTACACCTTC. Amino acid sequence: CASSLGQGFVPHYGYTF.

The genes are TRBV7-3 and TRBJ1-2; 7 nucleotides agree with TRBD1. Germline CDR1 reads SGHTA; CDR2 reads FQGTGA. The V gene end was trimmed by 5 bases and the J gene end by 7 bases; junction bases not matched to a gene: 7. This CDR3 region has 13 residues. The CDR3 sequence is CASSTGNRGGYTF. CDR3 sequence (DNA): TGTGCCAGCAGCACCGGGAACAGGGGTGGCTACACCTTC.